Shown below are 31 T cell receptor beta chains from a single sample sequenced in a study of OX40 agonist ivuxolimab in advanced cancers. The protocol was immunoSEQ multiplex PCR, while the TCRdb copy is restricted to in-frame clones and leaves out a portion. The table lists 71,000 or so clones, roughly 86% of them singletons. Sequencing used CD4+ or CD8+ T cells sorted from blood, obtained in a trial of the OX40 agonist ivuxolimab. The receptors derive from an adult with an advanced solid tumor such as melanoma, head and neck, liver or kidney cancer.

The V and J genes are TRBV7-7 and TRBJ2-1, with D perhaps TRBD2 (5 bases). The CDR3 has 14 amino acids. Trimming stripped 3 bases from V and 5 bases from J, with 11 bases between. Germline loops: CDR1 SSHAT, CDR2 FNYEAQ (reference sequence). For the CDR3, the DNA is TGTGCCAGCAGCTTTTCTAGCACAGACAATGAGCAGTTCTTC. The encoded protein is CASSFSSTDNEQFF. Full variable domain (remainder filled in from reference TRBV7-7 and TRBJ2-1): GAGVSQSPRYKVTKRGQDVTLRCDPISSHATLYWYQQALGQGPEFLTYFNYEAQPDKSGLPSDRFSAERPEGSISTLTIQRTEQRDSAMYRCASSFSSTDNEQFFGPGTRLTVL.

The chain has TRBV29-1 and TRBJ2-2; 9 nucleotides align to TRBD1. The CDR3 contains 15 residues. V shed 2 bases and J 5 bases; nucleotides not matched to a gene: 6. Germline V gene sequence: CDR1 SQVTM, CDR2 ANQGSEA. As DNA, the CDR3 is TGCAGCGTTGAAATCGGGACAGGGTGGACCGGGGAGCTGTTTTTT. This sequence encodes CSVEIGTGWTGELFF.

The rearrangement joins TRBV5-1 to TRBJ2-1, with D unresolved. Per the germline V gene, CDR1 is SGHRS and CDR2 is YFSETQ. Trimming took off 0 bases at V and 7 bases at J, with 14 bases between the two ends. This CDR3 contains 15 residues. The CDR3 DNA sequence: TGCGCCAGCAGCTTGGCCGGACCCAGTTGGAATGAGCAGTTCTTC. Translated: CASSLAGPSWNEQFF. The full variable domain, with the rest looked up from reference TRBV5-1 and TRBJ2-1, is KAGVTQTPRYLIKTRGQQVTLSCSPISGHRSVSWYQQTPGQGLQFLFEYFSETQRNKGNFPGRFSGRQFSNSRSEMNVSTLELGDSALYLCASSLAGPSWNEQFFGPGTRLTVL.

The rearrangement links TRBV28 to TRBJ2-1; D unresolved. Germline CDR1 reads MDHEN; CDR2 reads SYDVKM. The CDR3 is 12 amino acids. Trimming stripped 5 bases from V and 9 bases from J, with 11 bases between. As DNA, the CDR3 is TGTGCCAGCAGTAGAGGATTCGGTGAGCAGTTCTTC. It translates to CASSRGFGEQFF.

This clone was found once. CDR3 region: CASSGYGELFF. The CDR3 region has the DNA TGTGCCAGCAGTGGATATGGGGAGCTGTTTTTT. V usage is TRBV2 and J usage is TRBJ2-2; unclear D gene. Between the trimmed V and J ends, which lost 4 bases and 8 bases, there was a span of 5 bases. The CDR3 has 11 amino acids. Germline lookup yields CDR1 SNHLY and CDR2 FYNNEI.

V usage is TRBV5-1 and J usage is TRBJ1-2, with D unclear. V dropped 1 base and J dropped 4 bases, with 14 bases sitting between them. Looked up from germline, CDR1 is SGHRS and CDR2 is YFSETQ. The CDR3 extends over 15 amino acids. CDR3 sequence reads: CASSLTSDGSYGYTF. The CDR3 region has the DNA TGCGCCAGCAGCTTGACCTCCGACGGAAGCTATGGCTACACCTTC.

The J gene is TRBJ2-2, the V gene TRBV5-4; 9 positions match TRBD2. With V trimmed by 5 bases and J by 7 bases, 9 bases remained unmatched. The CDR3 runs 15 residues. The germline CDR1 and CDR2 sequences are SGHNT and YYREEE (reference sequence). The DNA for the CDR3 is TGTGCCAGCAGTACCGGGACTAGCTTTCACGGGGAGCTGTTTTTT. Protein: CASSTGTSFHGELFF.

The chain uses TRBV25-1 and TRBJ1-1; D gene uncertain. Germline CDR1 is MGHDK and CDR2 is SYGVNS. V gave up 7 bases and J gave up 1 base, with 7 bases separating them. The CDR3 spans 12 residues. CDR3 loop: CASTYPNTEAFF. CDR3 in DNA: TGTGCCAGCACATACCCGAACACTGAAGCTTTCTTT.

This clone occurred a few times. This chain links TRBV19 with TRBJ2-1, with 10 bases aligning to TRBD2. Germline V CDR1 and CDR2: LNHDA, SQIVND (reference sequence). The J segment lost 1 base and the V segment lost 5 bases, leaving 2 bases of the junction unmatched. This CDR3 is built from 15 residues. CDR3 sequence reads: CASSPSGSSYNEQFF. DNA of the CDR3: TGTGCCAGTAGTCCTAGCGGGAGTTCCTACAATGAGCAGTTCTTC. The full variable domain, its missing parts supplied by reference TRBV19 and TRBJ2-1, is DGGITQSPKYLFRKEGQNVTLSCEQNLNHDAMYWYRQDPGQGLRLIYYSQIVNDFQKGDIAEGYSVSREKKESFPLTVTSAQKNPTAFYLCASSPSGSSYNEQFFGPGTRLTVL.

This clone came up once. In DNA, the CDR3 is TGTGCCAGCAGTCCACCCGGGCATACGCAGTATTTT. Amino acids: CASSPPGHTQYF. This chain uses TRBV28 with TRBJ2-3; D ambiguous. The CDR3 totals 12 residues. Trimming removed 5 bases from V and 7 bases from J, with 10 bases in between. Germline V CDR1 and CDR2: MDHEN, SYDVKM.

Of note for this clone: At one end, the junction sequence differs from germline, possibly due to a read error. Other DNA variants within this sample encode the same CDR3. The rearrangement links TRBV6-5 to TRBJ2-1, with TRBD2 matching 9 bases. Germline assignment: CDR1 MNHEY and CDR2 SVGAGI. There are 15 residues in the CDR3. CDR3 DNA sequence: TGCGCCAGCAGTTACGGCGGGAGGGCCGTCAATGAGCAGTTCTTC. This gives the protein CASSYGGRAVNEQFF.

This clone was picked up one time. The chain links TRBV7-2 to TRBJ1-1; D may be TRBD1 (5 bases). This CDR3 comprises 15 residues. V gave up 3 bases and J gave up 4 bases, with 15 bases separating them. Germline-derived CDR1 and CDR2 are SGHTA and FQGNSA. Here the CDR3 reads CASSFRSGEGTEAFF. CDR3 nucleotide sequence: TGTGCCAGCAGCTTTCGGTCGGGGGAAGGCACTGAAGCTTTCTTT.

The V and J genes are TRBV18 and TRBJ1-2; 8 bases agree with TRBD1. In germline, CDR1 is KGHSH, CDR2 LQKENI. The CDR3 spans 14 residues. J was trimmed by 6 bases and V by 3 bases; bases with no gene match: 6. CDR3 nucleotide sequence: TGTGCCAGCTCACCCCGCCAGGGGGCGGATGGCTACACCTTC. The encoded protein is CASSPRQGADGYTF.

The rearrangement uses TRBV7-2 and TRBJ2-7; D is undetermined. The V gene lost 3 bases and the J gene lost 3 bases, with 9 bases spanning the gap. The CDR3 is 13 residues long. Germline assignment: CDR1 SGHTA and CDR2 FQGNSA. CDR3 region: CASSFLSVYEQYF. Here the CDR3 DNA reads TGTGCCAGCAGCTTTTTGTCAGTCTACGAGCAGTACTTC.

This clone came up once. CDR3 DNA sequence: TGTGCCAGCTCCTCGGGAAGTTCAAGTCAAGGCAATCAGCCCCAGCATTTT. Translation gives CASSSGSSSQGNQPQHF. This chain joins TRBV5-8 and TRBJ1-5; D remains unclear. CDR3 size: 17 residues. Trimming pared 7 bases from V and 2 bases from J, leaving 22 bases between. From germline, CDR1 is SGHTS and CDR2 YDEGEE.

The rearrangement joins TRBV11-2 to TRBJ2-7; D perhaps matches TRBD1 (5 bases). The CDR3 totals 12 residues. Germline CDR1 SGHAT, CDR2 FQNNGV. Trimming left V 5 bases short and J 6 bases short, with 11 bases between. The CDR3 region is CASSQGEVEQYF. Written as DNA, the CDR3 is TGTGCCAGCAGCCAGGGCGAGGTCGAGCAGTACTTC.

CDR3 region: CASSWGGTNEKLFF. CDR3 in DNA: TGCGCCTCCTCGTGGGGGGGAACTAATGAAAAACTGTTTTTT. The chain has TRBV5-1 and TRBJ1-4, with D possibly TRBD1 on 5 matching bases. Trimming stripped 10 bases from V and 1 base from J, with 14 bases between. The germline CDR1 and CDR2 sequences are SGHRS and YFSETQ. The CDR3 is 14 residues long.

The V gene is TRBV25-1, the J gene TRBJ1-4; D unresolved. Looked up from germline, CDR1 is MGHDK and CDR2 is SYGVNS. The V end was cut by 1 base, the J end by 8 bases, with 11 bases between. This CDR3 is 14 amino acids long. Here the CDR3 DNA reads TGTGCCAGCAGTGAATGGACCGGAGACGAAAAACTGTTTTTT. Protein sequence: CASSEWTGDEKLFF.

V and J are TRBV4-1 and TRBJ2-1; maybe TRBD2 (5 bases). The ends were cut back, 0 bases at V and 0 bases at J, with 15 bases in the middle. The CDR3 has 18 residues. Germline CDR1 reads MGHRA; CDR2 reads YSYEKL. The CDR3 is CASSQEMLGESSYNEQFF. CDR3 nucleotides: TGCGCCAGCAGCCAAGAGATGCTCGGGGAAAGCTCCTACAATGAGCAGTTCTTC.

The chain has TRBV4-2 and TRBJ2-5, with D hard to call. This CDR3 has 13 residues. Germline V gives CDR1 LGHNA, CDR2 YNFKEQ. Trimming shortened V by 0 bases and J by 5 bases, and 7 bases separated the two germline ends. The CDR3 here is CASSQEWRETQYF. CDR3 bases: TGTGCCAGCAGCCAAGAATGGCGGGAGACCCAGTACTTC.

The chain is built from TRBV7-3 and TRBJ2-7; D is perhaps TRBD1 (6 bases). The CDR3 extends over 14 amino acids. V lost 2 bases to trimming and J lost 3 bases, with 11 bases between them. The V gene's germline CDR1 is SGHTA and CDR2 FQGTGA. In DNA form, the CDR3 reads TGTGCCAGCAGCTTAGGTTCAGGGGACTACGAGCAGTACTTC. The encoded protein is CASSLGSGDYEQYF.

In regard to this clone: Sequence at one end of the junction differs from germline and may be a read error. This chain connects TRBV11-1 to TRBJ2-5; 10 positions match TRBD2. CDR3 length: 14 amino acids. Germline V gives CDR1 SGHAT, CDR2 FQDESV (reference sequence). For the CDR3, the DNA is TGTGCCAGCAGCCTAGCGGGAGTGGGGGAGACCCAGTACTTC. Its translation is CASSLAGVGETQYF.

The V call is TRBV5-8, the J call TRBJ1-4, with unresolved D. Deletions cut 1 base from V and 8 bases from J, with 6 bases between. Germline V CDR1 and CDR2: SGHTS, YDEGEE. This CDR3 has 12 amino acids. The CDR3 sequence is CASSLQYEKLFF. As DNA, the CDR3 is TGTGCCAGCAGCTTGCAGTACGAAAAACTGTTTTTT.

This clone was counted a single time. This chain links TRBV7-9 with TRBJ2-3; TRBD2 matches at 10 bases. CDR1 SEHNR and CDR2 FQNEAQ come from the germline V gene (reference sequence). Trimming removed 3 bases from V and 0 bases from J; junction bases left unmatched: 9. This CDR3 has 18 residues. The CDR3 DNA reads as TGTGCCAGCAGCTTGGGACTAGCGCTCCCTTCTAGCACAGATACGCAGTATTTT. Its protein is CASSLGLALPSSTDTQYF.

CDR3 nucleotides: TGTGCCAGCAGTCCGACTAGCGCAGATACGCAGTATTTT. Its translation: CASSPTSADTQYF. The V call is TRBV6-1, the J call TRBJ2-3, with 8 positions matching TRBD2. CDR3 length: 13 amino acids. V lost 5 bases to trimming and J lost 4 bases; unmatched junction nucleotides: 2. Germline V gives CDR1 MNHNS, CDR2 SASEGT.

The chain couples TRBV11-2 to TRBJ1-1; D possibly corresponds to TRBD1 (6 bases). The germline CDR1 and CDR2 sequences are SGHAT and FQNNGV. V lost 5 bases, J lost 3 bases, and 10 bases lay in between. This CDR3 region has 13 residues. This CDR3 is CASSTDSYTEAFF. CDR3 in DNA: TGTGCCAGCAGCACGGACAGTTACACTGAAGCTTTCTTT.

This chain joins TRBV11-2 and TRBJ1-3; D is perhaps TRBD1 (5 bases). The CDR3 totals 13 residues. CDR1 is SGHAT and CDR2 is FQNNGV in the germline V gene. V shed 10 bases and J shed 2 bases, with 12 bases lying between them. The CDR3 DNA reads as TGTGCCACCTCTCAGGGTACTGGAAACACCATATATTTT. Protein: CATSQGTGNTIYF.

The genes are TRBV7-3 and TRBJ2-1, with 13 bases identical to TRBD2. The CDR3 has 19 residues. V shed 5 bases, J shed 7 bases, and the junction held 17 bases outside the gene matches. The germline CDR1 and CDR2 sequences are SGHTA and FQGTGA. The CDR3 nucleotides read TGTGCCAGCAGCCGTCCCGGACTAGCGGGAGTTTTAGATGGGAATGAGCAGTTCTTC. This gives the protein CASSRPGLAGVLDGNEQFF.

V and J are TRBV6-6 and TRBJ1-1; no firm D call. The CDR3 is 13 amino acids. Trimming took off 6 bases at V and 0 bases at J, with 8 bases between the two ends. From germline, CDR1 is MNHNY and CDR2 SVGAGI (reference sequence). The CDR3 here is CASSNLMNTEAFF. As DNA, the CDR3 is TGTGCCAGCAGCAACCTTATGAACACTGAAGCTTTCTTT.

The rearrangement links TRBV5-1 to TRBJ1-4; no definite D call. Trimming cost V 5 bases and J 8 bases, with 7 bases left between them. The germline V gene encodes CDR1 SGHRS and CDR2 YFSETQ. The CDR3 runs to 11 residues. CDR3 sequence reads: CASRKEEKLFF. In DNA form, the CDR3 reads TGCGCCAGCAGGAAAGAAGAAAAACTGTTTTTT.

This CDR3 reads CASSQRGGSGELFF. The CDR3 DNA sequence: TGTGCCAGCAGCCAAAGGGGGGGGTCCGGGGAGCTGTTTTTT. The chain couples TRBV4-2 to TRBJ2-2; TRBD2 might be the D (7 bases). The V end was cut by 2 bases, the J end by 6 bases, with 10 bases between. This CDR3 is 14 amino acids long. Germline V gene data show CDR1 as LGHNA and CDR2 as YNFKEQ.